This entry is about one T cell receptor beta chain. Antigen specificity is unknown. The data stem from a study of OX40 agonist ivuxolimab in advanced cancers. At the level of the study: The patients got ivuxolimab, which is an agonistic anti-OX40 (CD134) antibody. Findings and caveats of the study: Several nonresponders also turned out to have low normalized T-cell clonal expansion. Among the lowest peripheral clonal expansion occurred in 0.1-3.0 mg/kg partial responders. Clonal expansion from baseline to week 6 occurred in both CD4+ and CD8+ T cells.

Germline V CDR1 and CDR2: DFQATT, SNEGSKA (reference sequence). V gave up 3 bases and J gave up 13 bases, with 10 bases separating them. CDR3 length: 11 residues. Sequencing used immunoSEQ multiplex PCR; TCRdb keeps in-frame clones, though not all of them. The table has 65,000 to 100,000 clones, approximately 91% seen once. V gene TRBV20-1 combines with J gene TRBJ1-6; D is undetermined. The sequences come from CD4+ or CD8+ T cells sorted from blood, collected in a trial of the OX40 agonist ivuxolimab. The TCR originated in an adult with an advanced solid tumor such as melanoma, head and neck, liver or kidney cancer. CDR3 DNA sequence: TGCAGTGCTAGCCCCGTCCTTCCCCTCCACTTT. Residues: CSASPVLPLHF.